Below, one TCR beta chain is given with its context. The antigen remains undetermined. Deletions cut 5 bases from V and 5 bases from J, with 7 bases between. Germline V gene data show CDR1 as SEHNR and CDR2 as FQNEAQ (reference sequence). This CDR3 contains 11 residues. TCRdb analysed the RT-PCR reads with MiXCR anew, one entry per CDR3 protein. This sample carries approximately 520,000 distinct CDR3 sequences, less than 30% of them seen once, and the ten largest clones take 1.9%. This record belongs to a study of response to subunit inactivated influenza vaccine. Study outcomes and limitations: There was a suggestion from the authors that each seasonal influenza vaccination recruits few new T cells.

The material sequenced was CD4+ T cells sorted from PBMCs, taken 4 to 6 days after vaccination. The V and J genes are TRBV7-9 and TRBJ2-7, with D uncertain. This TCR was recovered from a man in his fifties or sixties who received an inactivated influenza vaccine. In DNA, the CDR3 is TGTGCCAGCAGCCTAAAAGACGAGCAGTACTTC. Amino acid sequence: CASSLKDEQYF.